This T cell receptor beta chain was sequenced for a study of OX40 agonist ivuxolimab in advanced cancers. Study summary: Across the patients, intravenous ivuxolimab was delivered every 2 weeks at 0.01 to 10 mg/kg. Dose-escalation cases comprised hepatocellular carcinoma, melanoma, renal cell or head and neck cancer. Points from the study as a whole: Clonal expansion among partial responders at 0.1-3.0 mg/kg ranked near the lowest.

Assay used: immunoSEQ multiplex PCR; TCRdb lists only in-frame clones, some missing. Of under 90,000 clones listed, 84% are singletons. Concerning this clone: Its antigen is undetermined.

The CDR3 contains 16 residues. Losses at the gene ends were 8 bases for V and 4 bases for J; bases not matched to a gene: 13. CDR1 is GTSNPN, CDR2 SVGIG, per germline (reference sequence). This clonotype was sampled from an adult with an advanced solid tumor such as melanoma, head and neck, liver or kidney cancer. The chain recombines TRBV30 with TRBJ2-6; 8 bases agree with TRBD1. The input for sequencing was CD4+ or CD8+ T cells sorted from blood, taken in a trial of the OX40 agonist ivuxolimab. Written as DNA, the CDR3 is TGTGCCGGGGGGCGGTGCCGGACAGGGGGGGCCAACGTCCTGACTTTC. It yields the protein CAGGRCRTGGANVLTF.